There are a few counts of the clone carrying this T cell receptor beta chain. Antigen specificity is unknown. This record comes from a study of T-cell memory formation after mild COVID-19. Study details: The TCR clusters were mostly specific to one donor.

Study-wide results and limits: SARS-CoV-2 specificity of second-wave clones peaking day 37 was unconfirmed. Clones that contracted from day 15 to 85 were balanced CD4/CD8, while later expanders leaned CD4+.

TCRalpha and TCRbeta libraries used 5'RACE with constant-segment primers and UMIs. Each CDR3 protein gets one entry after TCRdb re-called the 5' RACE reads with MiXCR. The sample gives around 510,000 distinct CDR3 sequences, about 20% of which show up once; approximately 8% is in the top ten. Germline lookup yields CDR1 LGHDT and CDR2 YNNKEL (reference sequence). The CDR3 spans 15 residues. V lost 4 bases to trimming and J lost 3 bases, with 16 bases between them. This TCR was sampled from an adult woman who had mild COVID-19 (a few samples of this study predate the infection). Cell type and time point are not known. What was sequenced was PBMCs or a T cell subset sorted from them (not recorded which). The chain combines TRBV3-1 with TRBJ2-7; weak D call: TRBD2 (7 bases). CDR3 residues: CASSPSRGAVYEQYF. The CDR3 nucleotides are TGTGCCAGCAGCCCCAGCCGGGGGGCGGTCTACGAGCAGTACTTC.